This is a list of T cell receptor beta chains from one sample in a study of blood T cell repertoires in COVID-19. Sequencing used immunoSEQ multiplex PCR; TCRdb keeps in-frame clones, though not all of them. Here the sample spans 120,000 to 150,000 clones, roughly 88% being singletons. The sequenced sample consisted of peripheral blood. These receptors came from an older woman with COVID-19, enrolled during active disease. The CDR3 runs from the conserved cysteine through the conserved F or W. A D gene is named only where the DNA matches it firmly. Clone size appears in some rows only: once, few, many, or a class for an expanded clone.

TRBV3-1/TRBV3-2,TRBD1,once,TRBJ1-2,TGTGCCAGCAGCCAAGGCCTGGGACAGGGGGTCGCTAACTATGGCTACACCTTC,CASSQGLGQGVANYGYTF
TRBV5-4,NA,few,TRBJ1-6,TGTGCCAGCAGCCTGAACGTGGGGCCTCCCCTCCACTTT,CASSLNVGPPLHF
TRBV18,TRBD1,NA,TRBJ1-2,TGTGCCAGCTCGCCCTCCGGGACAGAGAGCACCCCCGCGTATGGCTACACCTTC,CASSPSGTESTPAYGYTF
TRBV7-2,TRBD1,NA,TRBJ1-2,TGTGCCAGCAGCTTAGCGCCACAGGGGGCCTATGGCTACACCTTC,CASSLAPQGAYGYTF
TRBV4-1,TRBD1,NA,TRBJ2-5,TGCGCCAGCAGCCAAGGGGACAGGGGTAAAGAGACCCAGTACTTC,CASSQGDRGKETQYF
TRBV13,TRBD1,NA,TRBJ1-1,TGTGCCAGCAGCCCCCCTACGGCCAGGACAGGGGTTCTCACTGAAGCTTTCTTT,CASSPPTARTGVLTEAFF
TRBV7-3,NA,NA,TRBJ1-1,TGTGCCAGCAGCTTCGATGACTTGCGGGAAGCTTTCTTT,CASSFDDLREAFF
TRBV6-6,TRBD1,hyperexpanded,TRBJ2-2,TGTGCCAGCAGGGATGGGACAGGGGGCGCCGCCGGGGAGCTGTTTTTT,CASRDGTGGAAGELFF
TRBV19,NA,NA,TRBJ2-7,TGTGCCAGTAGTCACAGGGATGGACACCTCGGCGAGCAGTACTTC,CASSHRDGHLGEQYF
TRBV7-9,TRBD2,NA,TRBJ2-3,TGTGCCAGCACCACAGGACGGGGGGAAGACAGCACAGATACGCAGTATTTT,CASTTGRGEDSTDTQYF
TRBV7-3,NA,few,TRBJ1-1,TGTGCCAGCAGTCCTCGACGAGGGTCCACTGAAGCTTTCTTT,CASSPRRGSTEAFF
TRBV5-5,TRBD1,NA,TRBJ2-3,TGTGCCAGCAGCAAAAGGCCACAGGGGGCCAGCCCCGATACGCAGTATTTT,CASSKRPQGASPDTQYF
TRBV5-1,NA,NA,TRBJ1-4,TGCGCCAGCAGCTTGGCTGGTAGTAGGGAGAATGAAAAACTGTTTTTT,CASSLAGSRENEKLFF
TRBV4-2,TRBD2,NA,TRBJ2-7,TGTGCCAGCAGCCACAGCGGGGAACTCGCCTACGAGCAGTACTTC,CASSHSGELAYEQYF
TRBV6-5,NA,NA,TRBJ1-5,TGTGCCAGCACCCGAATCCTGGGGGCTGATCAGCCCCAGCATTTT,CASTRILGADQPQHF